Below, 25 T cell receptor beta chains from the same sample are listed, as sequenced in a study of blood T cells in healthy people across ages. The second PCR ran about 6 to 12 cycles with a sample-barcoded 5' primer and J-beta primers. In TCRdb, the 5' RACE reads were re-called with MiXCR into one record per CDR3 protein. The sample carries about 1,400,000 distinct CDR3 sequences, approximately 59% recorded once. The sequenced material came from blood. The receptor set was obtained from a man aged 18 to 29 in good health.

This rearrangement joins TRBV4-1 to TRBJ1-4, with D hard to call. The germline V gene encodes CDR1 MGHRA and CDR2 YSYEKL. The CDR3 totals 13 residues. The ends were cut back, 3 bases at V and 4 bases at J, with 6 bases in the middle. CDR3 amino acids: CASSHQVNEKLFF. In nucleotides, the CDR3 is TGCGCCAGCAGCCACCAGGTTAATGAAAAACTGTTTTTT.

The J gene is TRBJ1-6, the V gene TRBV4-1; tentatively, D is TRBD1 (5 bases). This CDR3 is built from 13 residues. V lost 2 bases to trimming and J lost 13 bases, with 12 bases between them. Germline V gives CDR1 MGHRA, CDR2 YSYEKL. The CDR3 sequence: CASSQPTRGPLHF. The CDR3 DNA reads as TGCGCCAGCAGCCAACCCACTCGGGGGCCCCTCCACTTT.

The chain recombines TRBV20-1 with TRBJ1-5, with a weak D call TRBD1 (6 bases). Germline V CDR1 and CDR2: DFQATT, SNEGSKA (reference sequence). Trimming removed 4 bases at V and 2 bases at J, with 12 bases between. CDR3 length: 14 amino acids. The CDR3 region has the DNA TGCAGTGCTAAAACCGGGACACGCAATCAGCCCCAGCATTTT. Its protein is CSAKTGTRNQPQHF.

The J gene is TRBJ2-3, the V gene TRBV5-1; 8 bases are shared with TRBD1. J was trimmed by 6 bases and V by 4 bases; bases with no gene match: 10. The CDR3 consists of 15 residues. Germline CDR1 SGHRS, CDR2 YFSETQ. DNA of the CDR3: TGCGCCAGCAGCCCCGGACAGGGTATCAGGGATACGCAGTATTTT. This translates into CASSPGQGIRDTQYF.

The rearrangement joins TRBV29-1 to TRBJ2-4; 8 bases fit TRBD2. The V segment lost 4 bases and the J segment 13 bases; nucleotides outside the gene matches: 12. Germline V gene sequence: CDR1 SQVTM, CDR2 ANQGSEA. The CDR3 spans 13 residues. CDR3 DNA: TGCAGCGTTGTTATGAGCGGGAGTGGTGAGCAGTACTTC. Translated, it gives CSVVMSGSGEQYF.

This clonotype turned up a few times. The chain uses TRBV6-2 or TRBV6-3 and TRBJ2-4; no firm D call. Gene TRBJ2-7 matches the end of the DNA better, so the J call may be wrong. Germline CDR1 MNHEY, CDR2 SVGEGT. This CDR3 is 11 amino acids long. CDR3 sequence: CASGHVNEQYF. The DNA for the CDR3 is TGTGCCAGCGGGCATGTCAACGAGCAGTACTTC.

This chain connects TRBV6-5 to TRBJ2-7; D is perhaps TRBD1 or TRBD2 (5 bases each). Per the germline V gene, CDR1 is MNHEY and CDR2 is SVGAGI. Trimming stripped 2 bases from V and 2 bases from J, with 13 bases between. The CDR3 has 15 amino acids. CDR3 in DNA: TGTGCCAGCAGTTACCGGGGTCAGGGAGCCTACGAGCAGTACTTC. It specifies CASSYRGQGAYEQYF.

This clonotype has just a few counts. The gene calls are TRBV12-3 or TRBV12-4 and TRBJ2-3; perhaps TRBD2 as D (6 bases). V lost 2 bases, J lost 0 bases, and 15 bases lay in between. The CDR3 consists of 17 residues. The CDR3 reads CASSLNPAGTSTDTQYF. The CDR3 DNA reads TGTGCCAGCAGTTTAAATCCCGCGGGGACCAGCACAGATACGCAGTATTTT.

CDR3 coding DNA: TGTGCCAGCATCCAAAGGGCGGGAAGGGAGACCCAGTACTTC. It encodes CASIQRAGRETQYF. This chain links TRBV7-2 with TRBJ2-5; a possible D gene is TRBD2 (6 bases). Between the trimmed V and J ends, which lost 7 bases and 5 bases, there was a span of 17 bases. This CDR3 has 14 residues. Germline values: CDR1 SGHTA, CDR2 FQGNSA.

This chain uses TRBV20-1 with TRBJ2-1, with 10 positions matching TRBD2. J gave up 9 bases and V 5 bases, and 7 bases lay outside the gene matches. Germline V gives CDR1 DFQATT, CDR2 SNEGSKA (reference sequence). This CDR3 is 13 amino acids long. The CDR3 loop is CSAGSGRALEQFF. CDR3 nucleotide sequence: TGCAGTGCTGGGAGCGGGAGGGCCCTTGAGCAGTTCTTC.

The CDR3 nucleotides are TGTGCCAGCAGCCCAACAGGGACTAATTCACCCCTCCACTTT. This translates into CASSPTGTNSPLHF. The rearrangement joins TRBV27 to TRBJ1-6; perhaps TRBD1 as D (6 bases). Germline V gene data show CDR1 as MNHEY and CDR2 as SMNVEV (reference sequence). V was shortened by 6 bases and J by 6 bases, with 12 bases between the two germline ends. The CDR3 has 14 amino acids.

The genes are TRBV6-5 and TRBJ2-1; the match to TRBD2 covers 15 bases. Germline assignment: CDR1 MNHEY and CDR2 SVGAGI. The CDR3 runs to 16 residues. The V and J ends lost 0 bases and 8 bases, in that order; junction bases with no gene match: 2. The CDR3 DNA sequence: TGTGCCAGCAGTTACTCGGGACTAGCGGGAGGCCATGAGCAGTTCTTC. Protein product: CASSYSGLAGGHEQFF.

In its sample, this clonotype was seen a few times. V and J are TRBV6-1 and TRBJ2-6; the D is unclear. Germline assignment: CDR1 MNHNS and CDR2 SASEGT. The V end was cut by 5 bases, the J end by 1 base, with 12 bases between. There are 16 residues in the CDR3. This chain's CDR3 is CASSPDFGSGANVLTF. The CDR3 nucleotides read TGTGCCAGCAGTCCCGATTTTGGTTCTGGGGCCAACGTCCTGACTTTC.

The chain uses TRBV5-1 and TRBJ1-1; D perhaps matches TRBD1 (6 bases). CDR3 length: 14 amino acids. Germline V gene lookup returns CDR1 SGHRS and CDR2 YFSETQ. Trimming took off 5 bases at V and 5 bases at J, with 16 bases between the two ends. This chain's CDR3 is CASSHNRDGTEAFF. CDR3 in DNA: TGCGCCAGCAGTCATAACAGGGATGGAACTGAAGCTTTCTTT.

This clonotype has only one observation. The chain combines TRBV6-2 or TRBV6-3 with TRBJ2-5; D may be TRBD1 or TRBD2 (5 bases each). V lost 6 bases and J lost 5, with 13 bases in between. CDR1 is MNHEY, CDR2 SVGEGT, per germline. This CDR3 comprises 13 residues. In DNA, the CDR3 is TGTGCCAGCAGCAACGACCGGGGCGAGACCCAGTACTTC. This encodes CASSNDRGETQYF.

In nucleotides, the CDR3 is TGCAGTGCTAGAACTAGCGGGAGCAAGTACAATGAGCAGTTCTTC. This translates into CSARTSGSKYNEQFF. V gene TRBV20-1 combines with J gene TRBJ2-1; TRBD2 agrees at 11 bases. CDR3 length: 15 residues. Germline assignment: CDR1 DFQATT and CDR2 SNEGSKA (reference sequence). Trimming cost V 2 bases and J 4 bases; bases outside gene matches: 4.

This clonotype has only a few counts. The gene calls are TRBV7-9 and TRBJ2-7, with 10 positions matching TRBD1. The V gene's germline CDR1 is SEHNR and CDR2 FQNEAQ (reference sequence). The trim removed 3 bases at V and 2 bases at J, leaving 4 bases unmatched. The CDR3 has 15 residues. In nucleotides, the CDR3 is TGTGCCAGCAGCTTCGGACAGGGGGAAACCTACGAGCAGTACTTC. Its protein product is CASSFGQGETYEQYF.

Concerning this clonotype itself: This may be a read error, as it is one base from a much larger clone. The chain has TRBV10-3 and TRBJ1-1, with TRBD1 identical over 9 bases. CDR3 length equals 15 residues. Germline assignment: CDR1 ENHRY and CDR2 SYGVKD. The CDR3 DNA follows: TGTGCCATCGGGGACCGGGACAGGGAGGTGACTGAAACTTTCTTT. As protein: CAIGDRDREVTETFF.

The chain carries TRBV24-1 and TRBJ2-3; D might be TRBD2 (6 bases). Germline V gene lookup returns CDR1 KGHDR and CDR2 SFDVKD. This CDR3 is 15 amino acids long. V dropped 1 base and J dropped 4 bases, with 11 bases sitting between them. CDR3 in amino acids: CATSDFGGSPDTQYF. The DNA for the CDR3 is TGTGCCACCAGTGATTTCGGGGGATCACCAGATACGCAGTATTTT.

The genes are TRBV7-6 and TRBJ1-1, with 9 bases aligning to TRBD1. There are 16 residues in the CDR3. Germline V gene lookup returns CDR1 SGHVS and CDR2 FNYEAQ. V lost 4 bases and J lost 4; bases outside the gene matches: 10. The CDR3 loop reads CASSSAPRTGVTEAFF. Here the CDR3 DNA reads TGTGCCAGCAGCTCAGCCCCCCGGACAGGGGTCACTGAAGCTTTCTTT.

V is TRBV29-1 and J is TRBJ1-2; D ambiguous. The CDR3 is 12 residues long. Trimming removed 7 bases at V and 4 bases at J, with 13 bases between. CDR1 and CDR2 from the germline V gene are SQVTM and ANQGSEA. The DNA for the CDR3 is TGCAGCGGGACGGAGGCGATCTATGGCTACACCTTC. Its protein is CSGTEAIYGYTF.

The chain combines TRBV7-9 with TRBJ2-7; possible D gene TRBD2, 7 bases. Trimming took off 8 bases at V and 2 bases at J, with 22 bases between the two ends. Germline CDR1 and CDR2: SEHNR and FQNEAQ (reference sequence). The CDR3 totals 16 residues. CDR3 in amino acids: CASGRTGGGSPYEQYF. In nucleotides, the CDR3 is TGTGCCAGCGGACGGACGGGGGGCGGGAGTCCCTACGAGCAGTACTTC. Full variable domain (remainder filled in from reference TRBV7-9 and TRBJ2-7): DTGVSQNPRHKITKRGQNVTFRCDPISEHNRLYWYRQTLGQGPEFLTYFQNEAQLEKSRLLSDRFSAERPKGSFSTLEIQRTEQGDSAMYLCASGRTGGGSPYEQYFGPGTRLTVT.

This clonotype was counted a few times. This chain uses TRBV4-1 with TRBJ2-3; no clear D. Germline values: CDR1 MGHRA, CDR2 YSYEKL. V was trimmed by 3 bases and J by 6 bases, leaving 10 bases between them. The CDR3 loop spans 13 amino acids. This CDR3 is CASSQGFMDTQYF. For the CDR3, the DNA is TGCGCCAGCAGCCAGGGGTTTATGGATACGCAGTATTTT.

In this sample, this clonotype turned up a few times. The rearrangement links TRBV7-9 to TRBJ1-1; D remains unclear. The germline V gene encodes CDR1 SEHNR and CDR2 FQNEAQ (reference sequence). The V and J ends lost 7 bases and 5 bases respectively, with 8 bases between them. The CDR3 contains 11 residues. CDR3 coding DNA: TGTGCCAGCACGGTAGGGACTGAAGCTTTCTTT. Amino acids: CASTVGTEAFF.

This clonotype showed up just a few times. CDR3 sequence reads: CASSQTSTQYF. CDR3 sequence (DNA): TGTGCCAGCAGCCAAACTAGTACGCAGTATTTT. The chain employs TRBV7-9 and TRBJ2-3; D is perhaps TRBD2 (5 bases). Trimming stripped 5 bases from V and 8 bases from J, with 8 bases between. The germline V gene encodes CDR1 SEHNR and CDR2 FQNEAQ (reference sequence). CDR3 length: 11 amino acids.